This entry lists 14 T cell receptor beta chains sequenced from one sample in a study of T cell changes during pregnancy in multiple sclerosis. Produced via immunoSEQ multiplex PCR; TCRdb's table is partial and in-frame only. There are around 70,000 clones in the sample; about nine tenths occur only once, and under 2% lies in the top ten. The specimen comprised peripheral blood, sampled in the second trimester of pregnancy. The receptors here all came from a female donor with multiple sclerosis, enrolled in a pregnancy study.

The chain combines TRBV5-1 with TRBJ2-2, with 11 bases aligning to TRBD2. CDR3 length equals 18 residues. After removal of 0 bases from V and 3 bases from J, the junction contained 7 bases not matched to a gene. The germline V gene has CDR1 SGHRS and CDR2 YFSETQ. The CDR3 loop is CASSLAGTSGSHTGELFF. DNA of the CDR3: TGCGCCAGCAGCTTGGCGGGGACTAGCGGAAGTCACACCGGGGAGCTGTTTTTT.

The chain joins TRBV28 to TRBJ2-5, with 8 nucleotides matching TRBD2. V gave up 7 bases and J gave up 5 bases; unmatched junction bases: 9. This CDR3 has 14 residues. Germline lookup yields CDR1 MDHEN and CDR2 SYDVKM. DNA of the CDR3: TGTGCCAGCATTCCGGGAGGGCCTGACGAGACCCAGTACTTC. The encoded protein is CASIPGGPDETQYF.

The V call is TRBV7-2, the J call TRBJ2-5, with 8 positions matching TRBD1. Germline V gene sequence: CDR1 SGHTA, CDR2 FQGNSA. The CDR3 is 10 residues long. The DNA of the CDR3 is TGTTCAGGGGGCCAGGAGACCCAGTACTTC. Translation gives CSGGQETQYF.

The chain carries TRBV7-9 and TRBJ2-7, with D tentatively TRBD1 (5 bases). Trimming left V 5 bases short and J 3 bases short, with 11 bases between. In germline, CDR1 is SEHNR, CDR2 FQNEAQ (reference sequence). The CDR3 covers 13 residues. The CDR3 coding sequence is TGTGCCAGCAGCCACAGGCTGAGCTACGAGCAGTACTTC. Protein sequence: CASSHRLSYEQYF.

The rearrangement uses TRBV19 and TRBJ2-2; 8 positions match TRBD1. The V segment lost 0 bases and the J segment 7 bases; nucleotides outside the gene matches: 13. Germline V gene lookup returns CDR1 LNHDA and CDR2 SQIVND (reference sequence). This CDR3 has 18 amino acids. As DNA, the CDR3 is TGTGCCAGTAGTATAGATCCTTACTTGGACAGGGAAGACGGGGAGCTGTTTTTT. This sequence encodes CASSIDPYLDREDGELFF.

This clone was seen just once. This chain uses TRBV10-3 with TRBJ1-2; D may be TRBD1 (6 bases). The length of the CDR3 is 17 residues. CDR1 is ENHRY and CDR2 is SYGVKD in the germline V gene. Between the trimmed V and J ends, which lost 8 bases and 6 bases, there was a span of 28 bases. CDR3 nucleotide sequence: TGTGCCATCGACACCACAGGGAGGGTGAATAAACTAGATGGCTACACCTTC. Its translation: CAIDTTGRVNKLDGYTF.

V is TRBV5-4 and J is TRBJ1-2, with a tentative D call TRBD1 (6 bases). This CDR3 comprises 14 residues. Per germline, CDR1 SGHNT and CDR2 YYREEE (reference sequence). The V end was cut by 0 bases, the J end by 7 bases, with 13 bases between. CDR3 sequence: CASSLVGGAAGYTF. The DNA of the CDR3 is TGTGCCAGCAGCTTGGTTGGGGGGGCGGCTGGCTACACCTTC.

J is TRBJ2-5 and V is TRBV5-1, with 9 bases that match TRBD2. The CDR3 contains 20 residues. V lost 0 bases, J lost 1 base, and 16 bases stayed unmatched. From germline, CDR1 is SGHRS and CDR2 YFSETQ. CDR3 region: CASSLVRGLASGGTQETQYF. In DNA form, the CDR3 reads TGCGCCAGCAGCTTGGTAAGAGGTTTGGCAAGCGGGGGGACCCAAGAGACCCAGTACTTC.

The DNA of the CDR3 is TGTGCCACAGAGGGTAGCGGGCGATTTGGGAATGAGCAGTTCTTC. Its translation: CATEGSGRFGNEQFF. This chain links TRBV19 with TRBJ2-1; 7 bases agree with TRBD2. V was clipped by 10 bases and J by 7 bases; unmatched bases: 16. CDR3 length: 15 residues. Germline V CDR1 and CDR2: LNHDA, SQIVND (reference sequence).

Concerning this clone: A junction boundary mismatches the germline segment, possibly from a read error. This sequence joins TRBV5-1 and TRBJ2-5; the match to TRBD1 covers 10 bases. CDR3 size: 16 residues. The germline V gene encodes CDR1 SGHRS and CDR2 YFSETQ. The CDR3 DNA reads TGCGCCAGCAGATTGGGACGGACAGGGGGGTTTGAGACCCAGTACTTC. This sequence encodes CASRLGRTGGFETQYF.

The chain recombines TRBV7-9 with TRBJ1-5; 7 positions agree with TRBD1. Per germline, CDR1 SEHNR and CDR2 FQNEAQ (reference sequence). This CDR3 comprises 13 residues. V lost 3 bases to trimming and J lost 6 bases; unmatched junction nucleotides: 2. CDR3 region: CASSLTGSQPQHF. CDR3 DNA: TGTGCCAGCAGCTTGACAGGGAGTCAGCCCCAGCATTTT.

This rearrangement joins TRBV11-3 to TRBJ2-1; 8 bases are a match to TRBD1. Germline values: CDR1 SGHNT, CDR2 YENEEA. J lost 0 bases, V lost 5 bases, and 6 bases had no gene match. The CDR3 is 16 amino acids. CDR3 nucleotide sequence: TGTGCCAGCAGCGTCAGACAGGGGAGCTCCTACAATGAGCAGTTCTTC. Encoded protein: CASSVRQGSSYNEQFF.

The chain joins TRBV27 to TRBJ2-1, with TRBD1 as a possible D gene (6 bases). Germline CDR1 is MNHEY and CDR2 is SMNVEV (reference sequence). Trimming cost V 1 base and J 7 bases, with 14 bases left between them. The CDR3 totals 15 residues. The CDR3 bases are TGTGCCAGCAGTTTATTAGCGAGAGGGGGAAATGAGCAGTTCTTC. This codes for CASSLLARGGNEQFF.

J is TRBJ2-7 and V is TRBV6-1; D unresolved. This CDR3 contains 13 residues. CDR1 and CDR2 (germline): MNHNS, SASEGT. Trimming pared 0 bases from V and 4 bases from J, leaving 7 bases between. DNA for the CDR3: TGTGCCAGCAGTGAAGCTTTACTATACGAGCAGTACTTC. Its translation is CASSEALLYEQYF.